The 15 T cell receptor beta chains listed next were all sequenced from one sample in a study of OX40 agonist ivuxolimab in advanced cancers. The data were produced by immunoSEQ multiplex PCR, yet TCRdb's version contains in-frame clones alone and is incomplete. Of fewer than 90,000 clones in the sample, more than 75% are singletons; the top ten hold just under 0.25%. The sample here was CD4+ or CD8+ T cells sorted from blood, taken in a trial of the OX40 agonist ivuxolimab. These TCRs come from an adult with an advanced solid tumor such as melanoma, head and neck, liver or kidney cancer.

This sequence joins TRBV11-2 and TRBJ2-3; TRBD2 is a possible D gene (5 bases). Trimming pared 2 bases from V and 0 bases from J, leaving 6 bases between. The CDR3 extends over 14 amino acids. CDR1 and CDR2 from the germline V gene are SGHAT and FQNNGV. For the CDR3, the DNA is TGTGCCAGCAGCTTACAGCGGAGCACAGATACGCAGTATTTT. Residues: CASSLQRSTDTQYF.

The chain has TRBV7-2 and TRBJ2-7, with TRBD1 identical over 7 bases. This CDR3 region has 15 residues. The germline V gene has CDR1 SGHTA and CDR2 FQGNSA. J lost 3 bases, V lost 5 bases, and 10 bases had no gene match. In DNA form, the CDR3 reads TGTGCCAGCAGCCCCTCCGGGACAGTACTCTACGAGCAGTACTTC. Translating it yields CASSPSGTVLYEQYF.

The chain combines TRBV6-5 with TRBJ1-1; D gene ambiguous. V was clipped by 2 bases and J by 6 bases, with 19 bases between them. Germline CDR1 MNHEY, CDR2 SVGAGI. The CDR3 extends over 16 amino acids. The CDR3 here is CASSYNPGRGTAEAFF. DNA for the CDR3: TGTGCCAGCAGTTACAACCCTGGACGGGGAACGGCTGAAGCTTTCTTT.

The chain employs TRBV2 and TRBJ2-2; D unresolved. CDR3 length: 13 amino acids. Deletions cut 4 bases from V and 4 bases from J, with 7 bases between. CDR1 SNHLY and CDR2 FYNNEI come from the germline V gene. For the CDR3, the DNA is TGTGCCAGCAGTGGAGATTCCACCGGGGAGCTGTTTTTT. It specifies CASSGDSTGELFF.

This clone has just one count. The V and J genes are TRBV5-5 and TRBJ2-5; D may be TRBD1 (5 bases). The ends were cut back, 0 bases at V and 0 bases at J, with 9 bases in the middle. This CDR3 contains 15 residues. Germline V CDR1 and CDR2: SGHKS, YYEKEE (reference sequence). CDR3 region: CASSLVGANQETQYF. CDR3 coding DNA: TGTGCCAGCAGCTTGGTTGGGGCCAACCAAGAGACCCAGTACTTC.

The chain combines TRBV5-4 with TRBJ1-1; no reliable D call. Germline CDR1 reads SGHNT; CDR2 reads YYREEE (reference sequence). V lost 4 bases and J lost 2, with 9 bases in between. This CDR3 has 13 residues. In nucleotides, the CDR3 is TGTGCCAGCAGCCCCTCGGGTAACACTGAAGCTTTCTTT. This gives the protein CASSPSGNTEAFF.

This rearrangement joins TRBV5-1 to TRBJ1-1, with 10 bases identical to TRBD1. J was trimmed by 3 bases and V by 5 bases; bases with no gene match: 1. The CDR3 is 13 amino acids. Germline V lookup: CDR1 SGHRS, CDR2 YFSETQ. CDR3 protein: CASRGQGDTEAFF. CDR3 DNA sequence: TGCGCCAGCAGAGGACAGGGGGACACTGAAGCTTTCTTT.

The V and J genes are TRBV5-5 and TRBJ2-2, with D unclear. V lost 4 bases, J lost 0 bases, and 10 bases lay in between. The germline V gene has CDR1 SGHKS and CDR2 YYEKEE (reference sequence). This CDR3 is built from 15 residues. The CDR3 reads CASSPVRTNTGELFF. In DNA, the CDR3 is TGTGCCAGCAGCCCGGTTCGGACGAACACCGGGGAGCTGTTTTTT. Filled out from reference TRBV5-5 and TRBJ2-2, the complete variable domain reads DAGVTQSPTHLIKTRGQQVTLRCSPISGHKSVSWYQQVLGQGPQFIFQYYEKEERGRGNFPDRFSARQFPNYSSELNVNALLLGDSALYLCASSPVRTNTGELFFGEGSRLTVL.

V usage is TRBV5-1 and J usage is TRBJ2-7; TRBD1 is a possible D gene (5 bases). CDR1 and CDR2 from the germline V gene are SGHRS and YFSETQ. The germline V and J ends were trimmed by 4 bases and 3 bases, with 14 bases remaining between them. The CDR3 consists of 14 residues. The CDR3 nucleotides are TGCGCCAGCAGCCCCACAGGAAAAGACTACGAGCAGTACTTC. Its translation is CASSPTGKDYEQYF.

V is TRBV7-2 and J is TRBJ2-3; D unclear. Germline V gene sequence: CDR1 SGHTA, CDR2 FQGNSA. V gave up 2 bases and J gave up 4 bases, with 10 bases separating them. The CDR3 runs 14 residues. The DNA of the CDR3 is TGTGCCAGCAGCTTAAGCCAATTCCCAGATACGCAGTATTTT. It yields the protein CASSLSQFPDTQYF.

This clone has a single count. The chain combines TRBV27 with TRBJ1-2, with D unresolved. V was cut by 5 bases and J by 2 bases, with 12 bases left in between. The V gene's germline CDR1 is MNHEY and CDR2 SMNVEV (reference sequence). The CDR3 has 14 amino acids. CDR3 in amino acids: CASSISGINYGYTF. DNA of the CDR3: TGTGCCAGCAGTATTTCGGGAATAAACTATGGCTACACCTTC.

In nucleotides, the CDR3 is TGTGCCAGCAGCCGACAGGGGCGGGCTAATGAAAAACTGTTTTTT. It translates to CASSRQGRANEKLFF. The chain uses TRBV11-2 and TRBJ1-4, with 8 bases lining up with TRBD1. Germline trimming cut 5 bases from V and 3 bases from J; bases unmatched to any gene: 5. Germline V lookup: CDR1 SGHAT, CDR2 FQNNGV. There are 15 residues in the CDR3.

This clone appeared a few times. The chain is built from TRBV4-3 and TRBJ2-7; 7 nucleotides agree with TRBD1. Germline loops: CDR1 LGHNA, CDR2 YSLEER. This CDR3 is 13 amino acids long. Trimming took 2 bases from V and 5 from J; bases not matched to a gene: 3. As DNA, the CDR3 is TGCGCCAGCAGCCAATTCACAGGGGACGAGCAGTACTTC. This encodes CASSQFTGDEQYF.

This clone is a singleton in its sample. The rearrangement links TRBV2 to TRBJ2-7; no clear D gene. The CDR3 is made up of 12 amino acids. Trimming took 7 bases from V and 2 from J, leaving 9 bases between them. Germline values: CDR1 SNHLY, CDR2 FYNNEI. The CDR3 here is CASTPITYEQYF. As DNA, the CDR3 is TGTGCCAGCACCCCGATAACCTACGAGCAGTACTTC.

In nucleotides, the CDR3 is TGTGCCAGCAGCCCGACTAGCGGTTCCAAGCAGGAGCAGTTCTTC. This codes for CASSPTSGSKQEQFF. V is TRBV7-7 and J is TRBJ2-1, with 9 nucleotides matching TRBD2. The germline V gene has CDR1 SSHAT and CDR2 FNYEAQ (reference sequence). The ends lost 5 bases at V and 10 bases at J; junction bases unmatched: 12. The CDR3 covers 15 residues.